This is a list of T cell receptor beta chains from one sample in a study of response to subunit inactivated influenza vaccine. TCRdb itself ran the RT-PCR reads through MiXCR, one entry per CDR3 protein. In the table there are over 450,000 distinct CDR3 sequences, 10% to 15% of which are singletons. The sample here was PBMCs from blood, taken more than 35 days after vaccination. The receptors shown here come from a man aged 50 to 60 who received an inactivated influenza vaccine. The CDR3 runs from the conserved cysteine through the conserved F or W. Fields, in order: V gene, D gene, clone size, J gene, CDR3 protein, CDR3 DNA. The D gene is left open where the match is weak. Size is omitted from some rows. Given values are once, few, many or a class for expanded clones.

TRBV5-1	.	many	TRBJ2-3	CASSQTGRETDTQYF	TGCGCCAGCAGCCAAACAGGGCGGGAAACAGATACGCAGTATTTT
TRBV24-1	TRBD1	many	TRBJ2-1	CATSDPTGGLWGEQFF	TGTGCCACCAGTGACCCCACAGGGGGCTTGTGGGGCGAGCAGTTCTTC
TRBV7-7	TRBD1	.	TRBJ2-1	CASSLAGTESSYNEQFF	TGTGCTAGCAGCTTAGCCGGGACAGAGAGCTCCTACAATGAGCAGTTCTTC
TRBV27	.	few	TRBJ1-4	CASRPGTGHFEKLFF	TGTGCCAGCAGACCGGGGACGGGACATTTCGAAAAACTGTTTTTT
TRBV23-1	.	.	TRBJ2-7	CASSQSCRLGEYEQYF	TGCGCCAGCAGTCAATCCTGTCGGTTGGGGGAATACGAGCAGTACTTC
TRBV18	TRBD1	.	TRBJ2-1	CASSRTRDSYNEQFF	TGTGCCAGCTCACGCACCCGGGACAGTTACAATGAGCAGTTCTTC
TRBV20-1	TRBD1	few	TRBJ2-7	CSARVGTAYDRSEQYF	TGCAGTGCTAGAGTCGGGACAGCCTACGATAGGAGCGAGCAGTACTTC
TRBV28	.	few	TRBJ2-7	CASRSGTFSYEQYF	TGTGCCAGCAGAAGCGGGACATTCTCCTACGAGCAGTACTTC
TRBV12-3/TRBV12-4	TRBD2	few	TRBJ2-7	CASSLGSLASGSEQYF	TGTGCCAGCAGTTTAGGGTCCCTGGCTAGCGGGAGCGAGCAGTACTTC
TRBV5-1	.	.	TRBJ1-5	CASSLGGPQSNQPQHF	TGCGCCAGCAGCTTGGGGGGGCCTCAATCCAATCAGCCCCAGCATTTT
TRBV7-2	TRBD1	.	TRBJ2-3	CASSLVPAGGRADTQYF	TGTGCCAGCAGCTTAGTCCCGGCAGGGGGCCGTGCAGATACGCAGTATTTT
TRBV7-9	.	many	TRBJ2-7	CASSLAWGYEQYF	TGTGCCAGCAGCTTAGCTTGGGGCTACGAGCAGTACTTC
TRBV20-1	.	few	TRBJ2-2	CSARDNGLNTGELFF	TGCAGTGCTAGAGATAACGGGCTGAACACCGGGGAGCTGTTTTTT
TRBV5-1	.	.	TRBJ2-7	CASSLTSPPSYEQYF	TGCGCCAGCAGCTTGACTAGCCCTCCTTCCTACGAGCAGTACTTC
TRBV7-2	.	.	TRBJ2-7	CASSRGGDREQYF	TGTGCCAGCAGCCGTGGGGGGGACAGGGAGCAGTACTTC
TRBV20-1	TRBD2	many	TRBJ2-1	CSARGTSGGLRDEQFF	TGCAGTGCTAGGGGGACTAGCGGGGGACTCAGGGATGAGCAGTTCTTC
TRBV6-2/TRBV6-3	.	.	TRBJ2-3	CATEIPPSDTQYF	TGTGCCACCGAGATACCCCCCTCGGATACGCAGTATTTT
TRBV7-8	.	many	TRBJ2-3	CASSGVPNARDTQYF	TGTGCCAGCAGCGGCGTCCCCAATGCGAGGGATACGCAGTATTTT
TRBV11-2	TRBD1	.	TRBJ2-7	CASRPGTGACAPSSLSYEQYF	TGTGCCAGCAGACCCGGGACAGGGGCCTGCGCACCGAGTAGTCTTTCCTACGAGCAGTACTTC
TRBV20-1	TRBD2	.	TRBJ2-1	CSASIRLAGLVSSYNEQFF	TGCAGTGCTAGTATACGACTAGCGGGACTAGTGAGCTCCTACAATGAGCAGTTCTTC
TRBV6-2/TRBV6-3	.	few	TRBJ2-7	CASSYSQGGLREQYF	TGTGCCAGCAGTTACTCCCAGGGTGGTTTGCGCGAGCAGTACTTC
TRBV28	.	.	TRBJ2-3	CASSRQVSRTDTQYF	TGTGCCAGCAGTAGACAGGTTTCTCGCACAGATACGCAGTATTTT
TRBV7-8	TRBD2	.	TRBJ2-3	CASSLARLAGSTDTQYF	TGTGCCAGCAGCTTAGCGCGTCTAGCGGGCAGCACAGATACGCAGTATTTT
TRBV6-2/TRBV6-3	.	many	TRBJ2-7	CASSYSPKGKDEQYF	TGTGCCAGCAGTTACTCCCCTAAGGGAAAAGACGAGCAGTACTTC
TRBV7-2	TRBD2	few	TRBJ2-3	CASSLIAGGPHTQYF	TGTGCCAGCAGCTTAATAGCGGGGGGGCCCCATACGCAGTATTTT
TRBV4-2	TRBD1	.	TRBJ2-7	CASSQDLGTGAIEQYF	TGTGCCAGCAGCCAAGATCTAGGGACAGGGGCCATCGAGCAGTACTTC
TRBV29-1	.	few	TRBJ1-5	CSVGGVNQPQHF	TGCAGCGTTGGTGGTGTTAATCAGCCCCAGCATTTT
TRBV7-2	TRBD2	.	TRBJ2-3	CASSFRGGGSTDTQYF	TGTGCCAGCAGCTTCCGCGGGGGGGGCAGCACAGATACGCAGTATTTT
TRBV20-1	.	few	TRBJ2-1	CSATGPRRNEQFF	TGCAGTGCCACGGGACCTCGCCGAAATGAGCAGTTCTTC
TRBV28	TRBD2	.	TRBJ2-1	CASRAGLTYNEQFF	TGTGCCAGCCGAGCGGGATTAACCTACAATGAGCAGTTCTTC
TRBV5-1	.	few	TRBJ2-1	CASSHEGGVWDFF	TGCGCCAGCAGCCACGAGGGCGGGGTATGGGATTTCTTC
TRBV29-1	.	.	TRBJ2-2	CSVAVSANTGELFF	TGCAGCGTTGCAGTTTCAGCGAACACCGGGGAGCTGTTTTTT
TRBV4-3	.	many	TRBJ2-2	CASSQDEGSRELFF	TGCGCCAGCAGCCAAGATGAGGGCTCCAGGGAGCTGTTTTTT
TRBV12-3/TRBV12-4	.	many	TRBJ1-5	CASTSAGQPQHF	TGTGCCAGCACCTCTGCGGGTCAGCCCCAGCATTTT
TRBV4-2	.	few	TRBJ2-3	CASSQESRVARKADTQYF	TGTGCCAGCAGCCAAGAATCGCGGGTAGCGAGGAAGGCAGATACGCAGTATTTT
TRBV30	.	many	TRBJ2-7	CAGEIRDGYEQYF	TGTGCCGGAGAGATACGGGACGGCTACGAGCAGTACTTC
TRBV5-1	.	.	TRBJ2-5	CASSLTGTEKGTQYF	TGCGCCAGCAGCTTAACCGGGACGGAAAAGGGGACCCAGTACTTC
TRBV6-2/TRBV6-3	.	.	TRBJ1-1	CASSYLGEAFF	TGTGCCAGCAGTTACCTAGGTGAAGCTTTCTTT
TRBV2	TRBD1	few	TRBJ2-7	CASRRDRGQGYEQYF	TGTGCCAGCAGGAGGGACAGGGGCCAGGGTTACGAGCAGTACTTC
TRBV29-1	TRBD1	.	TRBJ2-2	CSASGQGPGELFF	TGCAGCGCATCGGGACAGGGACCCGGGGAGCTGTTTTTT
TRBV4-2	.	.	TRBJ1-5	CASSQVGGRGNQPQHF	TGTGCCAGCAGCCAAGTAGGCGGCAGGGGCAATCAGCCCCAGCATTTT
TRBV2	TRBD2	few	TRBJ2-3	CASSDVAGSPDTQYF	TGTGCCAGCAGCGACGTAGCGGGGTCCCCAGATACGCAGTATTTT
TRBV28	TRBD2	few	TRBJ2-1	CASSSGLAAEQFF	TGTGCCAGCAGTTCGGGACTAGCGGCTGAGCAGTTCTTC